This T cell receptor beta chain was profiled in a study of blood T cell repertoires in COVID-19. Across the whole study: Sites across the United States, Italy and Spain contributed samples from acute and convalescent COVID-19. T cells, B-cell-depleted T cells, or PBMCs supplied cDNA or gDNA.

Germline V gives CDR1 GTSNPN, CDR2 SVGIG (reference sequence). This CDR3 has 13 residues. Trimming removed 2 bases from V and 9 bases from J, with 11 bases in between. In the original processing: Reference gene primer amplification in the assay estimated nucleated cell counts. The table came from immunoSEQ multiplex PCR; TCRdb's copy has only in-frame clones and leaves some out. The V and J calls and clone size are taken from that table; D and trimming were inferred from the DNA. The table includes 73,000 or so clones, about 73% detected once. The TCR was taken from a man in his sixties with acute or convalescent COVID-19. The specimen was peripheral blood. The rearrangement joins TRBV30 to TRBJ1-6, with D uncertain. Here the CDR3 DNA reads TGTGCCTGGAGTTCGGGATTCCGTTCACCCCTCCACTTT. It encodes CAWSSGFRSPLHF.